This T cell receptor (beta chain) was sequenced in a study of OX40 agonist ivuxolimab in advanced cancers. Blood sampling was done at baseline, cycle 4 day 1, and cycle 7 day 1. Sequencing used immunoSEQ multiplex PCR; TCRdb keeps in-frame clones, though not all of them. The sample lists fewer than 50,000 clones; 80% to 95% were seen once. This specimen consisted of CD4+ or CD8+ T cells sorted from blood, obtained in a trial of the OX40 agonist ivuxolimab. The TCR comes from an adult with an advanced solid tumor such as melanoma, head and neck, liver or kidney cancer.

CDR3 coding DNA: TGCGCCAGCAGCCTACATAAACCCGGGACAGGGGCCCCCGGGGAGCTGTTTTTT. Amino acids: CASSLHKPGTGAPGELFF. The chain is built from TRBV4-3 and TRBJ2-2; TRBD1 aligns across 10 bases. CDR1 is LGHNA and CDR2 is YSLEER in the germline V gene. The trim removed 4 bases at V and 6 bases at J, leaving 14 bases unmatched. The CDR3 has 18 amino acids.